This T cell receptor beta chain was observed in a study of T-cell reconstitution after alpha-beta-depleted transplantation in children. This CDR3 comprises 15 residues. V was pared by 1 base and J by 3 bases, with 12 bases between. Preparation of the TCRbeta library involved a method that used unique molecular identifiers. TCRdb reprocessed the PCR reads with MiXCR, giving one entry per CDR3 protein. Among about 610,000 distinct CDR3 sequences listed, roughly a tenth were seen once. The sample in question was PBMCs from the stem cell graft donor, obtained from the stem cell graft. This chain joins TRBV12-3 or TRBV12-4 and TRBJ1-1; D gene ambiguous. The sequence was collected from a human donor who donated a stem cell graft to a child with acute myeloid leukemia. CDR3 sequence reads: CASSLVRLGDTEAFF. For the CDR3, the DNA is TGTGCCAGCAGTTTAGTCCGGTTAGGCGACACTGAAGCTTTCTTT.